This TCR beta chain originates from a study of T cells in localized non-small cell lung cancer (dated by TCRdb to about 2020). Concerning the study at large: The study examined T cell repertoires in roughly 240 patients with early-stage NSCLC and compared tumors with uninvolved tumor-adjacent lungs. The cohort consisted of roughly 240 treatment-naive NSCLC patients whose localized lung tumors had been resected. NSCLC patients had a mean age of approximately 70 years, and 129 were male and about a hundred female. Paper-wide results and their limitations: Higher T cell density in blood was associated with longer overall survival, whereas higher clonality in adjacent lung was associated with shorter survival. Because multi-region tumor sequencing was not done, intratumor heterogeneity could not be ruled out. A median of around 60 of the top 100 tumor clones turned up in the paired uninvolved adjacent lung, and roughly 28 of those clones also ranked among the top 100 of that same adjacent lung. Uninvolved tumor-adjacent lung showed the highest T cell clonality, higher than tumor, which suggests more focused antigenic responses in the uninvolved tumor-adjacent lung. Because of the exploratory design, TCR variables were selected using unadjusted p-values without false-discovery rate correction.

The germline ends are 7 bases apart after V is trimmed by 1 base and J by 4 bases. CDR1 MGHDK and CDR2 SYGVNS were looked up in the germline V gene. The CDR3, from cysteine to phenylalanine, totals 14 residues. Just CDR3 DNA is preserved here, 42 bases in frame from base 1. Concerning this clone: The antigen it recognizes is unknown. The sample holds no much larger clone one base away, and base qualities are not on file. Other DNA sequences of this sample code for an identical CDR3.

At diagnosis, peripheral blood, uninvolved tumor-adjacent lung and tumor were collected and stored as a combination of fresh-frozen and FFPE material. TCR beta CDR3 regions were sequenced from DNA using the immunoSEQ Assay. For the original study's pipeline: T cell density was computed as TCR beta template counts normalized to usable DNA estimated by amplifying housekeeping genes. Richness was estimated with the preseqR package, extrapolating to 400,000 templates for PBMC samples and 120,000 templates for tissue samples. Clonality was calculated as one minus Pielou's evenness. Differential abundance testing on productive amino-acid clonotypes, with a minimum total count of 5 and an alpha of 0.1, was used to identify tissue-enriched TCRs. Repertoire overlap between compartments was quantified with the Jaccard Index and Morisita Overlap Index. TCR beta CDR3s were clustered by GLIPH together with public tetramer-defined viral CDR3s, and at least three viral sequences plus V-gene enrichment were required for viral motifs. TCRdb obtained this table from immuneACCESS and retained in-frame rearrangements with V and J assigned. These tables miss some clones; where compared with another copy, unresolved V genes account for less than half of the shortfall, and the remainder is unexplained. That table furnishes V, J and clone size, whereas the DNA furnished D and trimming. The sample table holds about 4,600 clones, of which approximately 31% were seen once. About 4.5% of the sample rests with the top ten.

Rearrangement joined TRBV25-1 to TRBJ1-4; too little of a D gene remains to name it. The sample in question was lung tumor tissue, obtained before any cancer treatment. The clonotype originates from a man aged 35-69 years with stage III squamous cell lung carcinoma. CDR3 reads: CASSESGGNEKLFF. The DNA reads as follows: TGTGCCAGCAGTGAATCTGGAGGTAATGAAAAACTGTTTTTT. Beyond the CDR3, the reference TRBV25-1 and TRBJ1-4 genes provide the residues; the full variable domain reads: EADIYQTPRYLVIGTGKKITLECSQTMGHDKMYWYQQDPGMELHLIHYSYGVNSTEKGDLSSESTVSRIRTEHFPLTLESARPSHTSQYLCASSESGGNEKLFFGSGTQLSVL.